Below, 22 T cell receptor beta chains from the same sample are listed, as sequenced in a study of human T cells and chemical hapten exposure. As to time point: pre-sensitization, week 0. Treatment denoted: therapeutic diphenylcyclopropenone sensitization with weekly scalp DPC. In TCRdb, the RACE reads were re-called with MiXCR into one record per CDR3 protein. The table includes tens of thousands of distinct CDR3 sequences, around 10% detected once. The input for sequencing was whole blood, taken in connection with sensitization to the hapten diphenylcyclopropenone (DPC). These receptor sequences come from a woman between 40 and 50 years old with alopecia areata. Some clones in this sample may be carry-over from other donors' samples.

This clonotype was seen repeatedly, ten times or more. The CDR3 bases are TGTGCCAGCCGTAGACCGGGACTAGCGGGGGGGGAGCAGTTCTTC. As protein: CASRRPGLAGGEQFF. The V gene is TRBV28, the J gene TRBJ2-1, with TRBD2 matching 16 bases. J lost 10 bases, V lost 8 bases, and 8 bases had no gene match. The CDR3 covers 15 residues. CDR1 is MDHEN, CDR2 SYDVKM, per germline. The complete variable domain, with remaining parts taken from reference TRBV28 and TRBJ2-1, reads DVKVTQSSRYLVKRTGEKVFLECVQDMDHENMFWYRQDPGLGLRLIYFSYDVKMKEKGDIPEGYSVSREKKERFSLILESASTNQTSMYLCASRRPGLAGGEQFFGPGTRLTVL.

This clonotype was seen repeatedly, ten times or more. This CDR3 is CASSLEGVGTGELFF. For the CDR3, the DNA is TGTGCCAGCAGCTTGGAAGGGGTCGGGACCGGGGAGCTGTTTTTT. The chain recombines TRBV5-4 with TRBJ2-2; TRBD1 might be the D (5 bases). The CDR3 loop spans 15 amino acids. Germline V gene sequence: CDR1 SGHNT, CDR2 YYREEE (reference sequence). V lost 0 bases and J 5 bases, leaving 11 bases between the germline ends.

The chain combines TRBV4-1 with TRBJ2-1; D is perhaps TRBD2 (5 bases). This CDR3 is built from 16 residues. Trimming took 0 bases from V and 5 from J, leaving 14 bases between them. CDR1 is MGHRA and CDR2 is YSYEKL in the germline V gene. CDR3: CASSQEGLAGNNEQFF. The CDR3 bases are TGCGCCAGCAGCCAAGAAGGCCTAGCTGGTAACAATGAGCAGTTCTTC.

The chain carries TRBV5-8 and TRBJ1-1; D is unresolved. This CDR3 contains 14 residues. Trimming removed 3 bases at V and 1 base at J, with 10 bases between. The germline CDR1 and CDR2 sequences are SGHTS and YDEGEE. CDR3 in DNA: TGTGCCAGCAGCTCGGCTGCCTCGAACACTGAAGCTTTCTTT. Translation gives CASSSAASNTEAFF.

This clonotype was picked up many times. The chain combines TRBV6-5 with TRBJ2-7, with D perhaps TRBD2 (6 bases). From germline, CDR1 is MNHEY and CDR2 SVGAGI. This CDR3 comprises 15 residues. Trimming took 6 bases from V and 0 from J, leaving 15 bases between them. The CDR3 region is CASRPSGGLSYEQYF. CDR3 DNA sequence: TGTGCCAGCAGGCCGTCCGGGGGACTCTCCTACGAGCAGTACTTC.

This clonotype was observed at least ten times. This chain connects TRBV27 to TRBJ1-6; maybe TRBD1 (6 bases). V was cut by 6 bases and J by 4 bases, with 13 bases left in between. Germline V CDR1 and CDR2: MNHEY, SMNVEV (reference sequence). This CDR3 has 15 residues. CDR3 DNA sequence: TGTGCCAGCAGGGGGGCGGGGAATTATAATTCACCCCTCCACTTT. It translates to CASRGAGNYNSPLHF.

The rearrangement uses TRBV18 and TRBJ1-5; tentative D call: TRBD1 (5 bases). The V and J ends lost 6 bases and 3 bases respectively, with 12 bases between them. Germline V lookup: CDR1 KGHSH, CDR2 LQKENI. This CDR3 spans 14 amino acids. CDR3 region: CASSPGTDNQPQHF. CDR3 nucleotides: TGTGCCAGCTCCCCCGGGACGGACAATCAGCCCCAGCATTTT. Based on the CDR3 plus reference TRBV18 and TRBJ1-5, the full variable domain is NAGVMQNPRHLVRRRGQEARLRCSPMKGHSHVYWYRQLPEEGLKFMVYLQKENIIDESGMPKERFSAEFPKEGPSILRIQQVVRGDSAAYFCASSPGTDNQPQHFGDGTRLSIL.

The CDR3 coding sequence is TGCAGCGTTGTGAAGGGGCCATCCCCGAAAGCTTTCTTT. Translation: CSVVKGPSPKAFF. This chain uses TRBV29-1 with TRBJ1-1, with a tentative D call TRBD1 (5 bases). The CDR3 is 13 residues long. Germline CDR1 reads SQVTM; CDR2 reads ANQGSEA. The V end was cut by 4 bases, the J end by 9 bases, with 18 bases between.

The chain carries TRBV11-2 and TRBJ2-1; D might be TRBD1 or TRBD2, each matching 7 bases. Germline loops: CDR1 SGHAT, CDR2 FQNNGV. The CDR3 loop spans 16 amino acids. V shed 7 bases and J shed 5 bases, with 21 bases lying between them. The CDR3 region is CASTRSGTARNNEQFF. As DNA, the CDR3 is TGTGCCAGCACCCGAAGCGGGACAGCAAGAAACAATGAGCAGTTCTTC.

This clonotype turned up a few times. This chain joins TRBV7-2 and TRBJ2-1, with TRBD1 identical over 11 bases. The CDR3 is 15 amino acids. The germline CDR1 and CDR2 sequences are SGHTA and FQGNSA. Trimming cost V 5 bases and J 7 bases; bases outside gene matches: 7. The CDR3 region is CASSPGQGAINEQFF. In DNA form, the CDR3 reads TGTGCCAGCAGCCCAGGACAGGGGGCGATAAATGAGCAGTTCTTC.

There are a few counts of this clonotype. The rearrangement links TRBV12-3 or TRBV12-4 to TRBJ1-2; 10 bases match TRBD1. Losses at the gene ends were 5 bases for V and 8 bases for J; bases not matched to a gene: 11. CDR3 length equals 15 residues. The CDR3 is CASSPRDRGWEGYTF. The CDR3 bases are TGTGCCAGCAGTCCCCGGGACAGGGGATGGGAGGGCTACACCTTC.

The chain employs TRBV11-2 and TRBJ2-3, with 11 bases matching TRBD1. The CDR3 contains 17 residues. CDR1 is SGHAT, CDR2 FQNNGV, per germline. With 1 base clipped from V and 4 bases from J, the junction kept 7 bases outside the gene matches. CDR3 region: CASSLVHPGQGADTQYF. CDR3 nucleotide sequence: TGTGCCAGCAGCTTAGTTCACCCGGGACAGGGGGCAGATACGCAGTATTTT. Filled out from reference TRBV11-2 and TRBJ2-3, the complete variable domain reads EAGVAQSPRYKIIEKRQSVAFWCNPISGHATLYWYQQILGQGPKLLIQFQNNGVVDDSQLPKDRFSAERLKGVDSTLKIQPAKLEDSAVYLCASSLVHPGQGADTQYFGPGTRLTVL.

This clonotype was recorded a few times. The chain couples TRBV6-4 to TRBJ2-2; TRBD1 is a possible D gene (5 bases). V lost 8 bases and J lost 2, with 21 bases in between. The CDR3 sequence is 17 residues long. Germline CDR1 and CDR2: MRHNA and SNTAGT. The chain's CDR3 is CASRSTPSTGNTGELFF. In DNA form, the CDR3 reads TGTGCCAGCCGATCAACACCTTCCACAGGAAACACCGGGGAGCTGTTTTTT.

This clonotype appeared many times. CDR3 loop: CASSLEGPWTDTQYF. In nucleotides, the CDR3 is TGTGCCAGCAGCTTGGAGGGTCCGTGGACAGATACGCAGTATTTT. This chain joins TRBV5-8 and TRBJ2-3; D is unresolved. Per germline, CDR1 SGHTS and CDR2 YDEGEE. The CDR3 is made up of 15 amino acids. V was trimmed by 0 bases and J by 3 bases, leaving 11 bases between them.

The rearrangement joins TRBV21-1 to TRBJ2-3; the D call TRBD1 from the table was never checked on the DNA. TRBV21-1 is a pseudogene segment. The CDR3 has 16 residues. This CDR3 reads CASSFRTGGEADTQYF. Written as DNA, the CDR3 is TGTGCCAGCAGCTTCCGGACAGGGGGCGAAGCGGATACGCAGTATTTT.

The sample holds a few counts of this clonotype. CDR3 nucleotide sequence: TGTGCCAGCAGCCCAGAACCAGGCCCCTATGGCTACACCTTC. Protein: CASSPEPGPYGYTF. The chain combines TRBV2 with TRBJ1-2; D not certain. Trimming cost V 6 bases and J 4 bases, with 15 bases left between them. Germline lookup yields CDR1 SNHLY and CDR2 FYNNEI. This CDR3 region has 14 residues.

The V and J genes are TRBV20-1 and TRBJ2-5; 7 bases line up with TRBD2. The CDR3 loop spans 13 amino acids. Germline CDR1 and CDR2: DFQATT and SNEGSKA (reference sequence). The V segment lost 6 bases and the J segment 4 bases; nucleotides outside the gene matches: 8. CDR3 sequence reads: CSARSPGGETQYF. The DNA for the CDR3 is TGCAGTGCCAGATCCCCGGGGGGAGAGACCCAGTACTTC.

This clonotype was counted ten times or more. This sequence joins TRBV12-5 and TRBJ2-7, with D tentatively TRBD1 (5 bases). Germline loops: CDR1 LGHNT, CDR2 FRNRAP. Between the trimmed V and J ends, which lost 6 bases and 2 bases, there was a span of 11 bases. The CDR3 contains 13 residues. CDR3 residues: CASGVDTTYEQYF. Here the CDR3 DNA reads TGTGCTAGTGGGGTGGACACTACCTACGAGCAGTACTTC. The complete variable domain, with remaining parts taken from reference TRBV12-5 and TRBJ2-7, reads DARVTQTPRHKVTEMGQEVTMRCQPILGHNTVFWYRQTMMQGLELLAYFRNRAPLDDSGMPKDRFSAEMPDATLATLKIQPSEPRDSAVYFCASGVDTTYEQYFGPGTRLTVT.

This clonotype was observed at least ten times. The rearrangement uses TRBV5-1 and TRBJ1-4; TRBD1 agrees at 7 bases. The CDR3 loop spans 16 amino acids. Germline V gene data show CDR1 as SGHRS and CDR2 as YFSETQ. Trimming at V came to 7 bases and at J to 7 bases, leaving 16 bases not matched to a gene. CDR3 region: CASGQGVNPEGEKLFF. As DNA, the CDR3 is TGCGCCAGCGGCCAGGGGGTAAACCCTGAGGGTGAAAAACTGTTTTTT.

The gene calls are TRBV7-2 and TRBJ2-2, with D tentatively TRBD1 (6 bases). The germline V and J ends were trimmed by 1 base and 6 bases, with 18 bases remaining between them. Germline V lookup: CDR1 SGHTA, CDR2 FQGNSA. This CDR3 has 17 residues. CDR3 DNA sequence: TGTGCCAGCAGCTTAGATCTTGGCAGGGGAATGGCCGGGGAGCTGTTTTTT. Protein product: CASSLDLGRGMAGELFF.

The sample holds a few counts of this clonotype. This chain uses TRBV10-3 with TRBJ1-1; D is perhaps TRBD1 (5 bases). Trimming cost V 4 bases and J 0 bases, with 9 bases left between them. The CDR3 runs to 14 residues. Germline V gives CDR1 ENHRY, CDR2 SYGVKD. CDR3 bases: TGTGCCATCAGTGTTCAGGGAATGAACACTGAAGCTTTCTTT. Translated: CAISVQGMNTEAFF.

The sample holds many counts of this clonotype. The V call is TRBV7-2, the J call TRBJ1-3; possibly TRBD1 for D (5 bases). Trimming removed 5 bases from V and 3 bases from J, with 11 bases in between. The CDR3 runs 14 residues. Germline-derived CDR1 and CDR2 are SGHTA and FQGNSA. The CDR3 nucleotides read TGTGCCAGCAGCCCCCAGGGTAATGGAAACACCATATATTTT. Protein sequence: CASSPQGNGNTIYF. Drawing the rest from reference TRBV7-2 and TRBJ1-3, the complete variable domain is GAGVSQSPSNKVTEKGKDVELRCDPISGHTALYWYRQSLGQGLEFLIYFQGNSAPDKSGLPSDRFSAERTGGSVSTLTIQRTQQEDSAVYLCASSPQGNGNTIYFGEGSWLTVV.